The rows below give T cell receptor beta chains drawn from one sample of a study of identical twins. TCRdb used MiXCR to reprocess the 5' RACE reads, holding one entry per CDR3 protein. This sample has about 210,000 distinct CDR3 sequences, with roughly 9.4% found just once. The sample was memory (CD45RO+) T cells sorted from blood. The receptors come from a woman aged 18-29 years in good health. Both conserved end residues are part of each CDR3. D genes are given only for firm matches. Expanded clones are given a class, and other clones once, few, many or no size at all.

clone size	D gene	V gene	J gene	CDR3 length	CDR3 protein	CDR3 DNA
NA	NA	TRBV3-1	TRBJ2-1	12	CASSLQGIEQFF	TGTGCCAGCAGCCTACAGGGCATTGAGCAGTTCTTC
many	NA	TRBV3-1	TRBJ2-7	15	CASSQAHERAGEQYF	TGTGCCAGCAGCCAGGCCCATGAGAGGGCTGGCGAGCAGTACTTC
NA	NA	TRBV20-1	TRBJ1-1	16	CSARVGGNPMNTEAFF	TGCAGTGCTAGAGTAGGGGGGAACCCCATGAACACTGAAGCTTTCTTT
NA	NA	TRBV29-1	TRBJ2-7	12	CSVEDGPYEQYF	TGCAGCGTTGAAGATGGCCCCTACGAGCAGTACTTC
many	TRBD2	TRBV27	TRBJ2-1	16	CASSVRGGYLPTEQFF	TGTGCCAGCAGTGTCCGGGGGGGATATCTTCCCACTGAGCAGTTCTTC
few	NA	TRBV20-1	TRBJ2-1	12	CSARGARVEQFF	TGCAGTGCTAGGGGAGCAAGGGTTGAGCAGTTCTTC
few	TRBD1	TRBV5-5	TRBJ2-2	15	CASSLDRGRAGELFF	TGTGCCAGCAGCTTGGACAGGGGGCGAGCCGGGGAGCTGTTTTTT
NA	TRBD1	TRBV19	TRBJ2-3	20	CASSIIGTGDPLFRTDTQYF	TGTGCCAGTAGTATAATCGGGACAGGGGATCCCTTATTCCGCACAGATACGCAGTATTTT
many	TRBD1	TRBV11-2	TRBJ2-2	14	CASSSSRDRAELFF	TGTGCCAGCAGCTCGTCCCGGGACAGGGCCGAGCTGTTTTTT
NA	NA	TRBV7-9	TRBJ1-1	13	CASSLERDREAFF	TGTGCCAGCAGCTTAGAGAGGGACCGGGAAGCTTTCTTT
many	TRBD1	TRBV20-1	TRBJ1-1	12	CSARGVDRKAFF	TGCAGTGCTAGAGGGGTGGACAGGAAAGCTTTCTTT
NA	TRBD2	TRBV11-2	TRBJ2-5	14	CASSLEAGVGTQYF	TGTGCCAGCAGCTTAGAAGCGGGAGTTGGGACCCAGTACTTC
many	NA	TRBV7-9	TRBJ2-3	12	CASSSESDTQYF	TGTGCCAGCAGCTCGGAGTCTGATACGCAGTATTTT
NA	TRBD1	TRBV5-1	TRBJ2-3	14	CASALDRPQGSQYF	TGCGCCAGCGCCCTGGACAGGCCTCAGGGCTCGCAGTATTTT
many	NA	TRBV2	TRBJ1-6	14	CASSEVADNSPLHF	TGTGCCAGCAGTGAAGTGGCAGATAATTCACCCCTCCACTTT
few	NA	TRBV12-3/TRBV12-4	TRBJ2-2	15	CASSFRNRGTGELFF	TGTGCCAGCAGTTTTCGGAATCGGGGCACCGGGGAGCTGTTTTTT
many	NA	TRBV24-1	TRBJ2-1	15	CATSDPPTRYNEQFF	TGTGCCACCAGTGATCCCCCGACCCGATACAATGAGCAGTTCTTC
few	NA	TRBV20-1	TRBJ2-7	12	CSGKTPGYEQYF	TGCAGTGGCAAAACCCCCGGTTACGAGCAGTACTTC
many	NA	TRBV5-6	TRBJ1-5	13	CASSQAGDRPQHF	TGTGCCAGCAGTCAAGCCGGCGACAGGCCCCAGCATTTT
many	NA	TRBV7-9	TRBJ1-1	13	CASSLQLNTEAFF	TGTGCCAGCAGCCTTCAGTTGAACACTGAAGCTTTCTTT
few	NA	TRBV27	TRBJ1-5	16	CASSLDATNSNQPQHF	TGTGCCAGCAGTTTGGACGCCACCAATAGCAATCAGCCCCAGCATTTT
few	TRBD1	TRBV7-8	TRBJ2-7	15	CASSLHGQELYEQYF	TGTGCCAGCAGCCTCCACGGACAGGAGCTATACGAGCAGTACTTC
NA	TRBD1	TRBV29-1	TRBJ2-1	14	CSVWGGQGSNEQFF	TGCAGCGTTTGGGGGGGACAGGGCTCCAATGAGCAGTTCTTC
many	TRBD2	TRBV20-1	TRBJ2-7	13	CSARDPGGVEQYF	TGCAGTGCTAGGGATCCGGGAGGGGTCGAGCAGTACTTC
NA	TRBD2	TRBV4-1	TRBJ2-1	15	CASSQVRGGFFEQFF	TGCGCCAGCAGCCAAGTCCGCGGGGGGTTTTTTGAGCAGTTCTTC
many	NA	TRBV5-1	TRBJ1-5	13	CASSLDPNQPQHF	TGCGCCAGCAGCTTGGATCCTAATCAGCCCCAGCATTTT
many	TRBD2	TRBV9	TRBJ2-3	18	CASSVEWTSGGDTDTQYF	TGTGCCAGCAGCGTAGAGTGGACTAGCGGGGGGGACACAGATACGCAGTATTTT
NA	NA	TRBV10-3	TRBJ2-3	17	CAISDSSGGGDTDTQYF	TGTGCCATCAGTGATTCTTCCGGCGGGGGCGACACAGATACGCAGTATTTT
NA	NA	TRBV29-1	TRBJ1-4	12	CSVGQGDEKLFF	TGCAGCGTTGGGCAGGGTGATGAAAAACTGTTTTTT
many	NA	TRBV29-1	TRBJ1-2	11	CSVETLNGYTF	TGCAGCGTTGAGACGTTAAATGGCTACACCTTC
many	TRBD1	TRBV4-3	TRBJ2-1	17	CASSQLGTGRNYNEQFF	TGCGCCAGCAGCCAATTGGGGACAGGGAGGAATTACAATGAGCAGTTCTTC
few	NA	TRBV18	TRBJ2-7	16	CASSPSAPGSPHEQYF	TGTGCCAGCTCACCCTCCGCTCCCGGGAGTCCCCACGAGCAGTACTTC
NA	NA	TRBV7-8	TRBJ1-5	13	CASTLDSNQPQHF	TGTGCCAGCACCCTAGACAGTAATCAGCCCCAGCATTTT
NA	NA	TRBV18	TRBJ2-2	14	CASSGDRHTGELFF	TGTGCCAGCTCAGGGGACCGACACACCGGGGAGCTGTTTTTT
NA	NA	TRBV9	TRBJ2-3	14	CASSPRDWPDTQYF	TGTGCCAGCAGCCCTCGAGATTGGCCAGATACGCAGTATTTT
NA	NA	TRBV9	TRBJ2-2	15	CASSVQMVETGELFF	TGTGCCAGCAGCGTCCAGATGGTAGAAACCGGGGAGCTGTTTTTT
NA	NA	TRBV29-1	TRBJ1-1	12	CSVLDRNTEAFF	TGCAGCGTATTGGACAGGAACACTGAAGCTTTCTTT
NA	NA	TRBV7-8	TRBJ1-6	15	CASSLGGKRNSPLHF	TGTGCCAGCAGCTTAGGTGGGAAGAGGAATTCACCCCTCCACTTT
many	NA	TRBV20-1	TRBJ1-1	13	CSALTEITTEAFF	TGCAGTGCCTTGACAGAGATTACCACTGAAGCTTTCTTT
many	TRBD1	TRBV7-2	TRBJ2-7	16	CASSLGGRGLFAEQYF	TGTGCCAGCAGCTTAGGTGGCAGGGGGCTGTTCGCCGAGCAGTACTTC
NA	NA	TRBV6-2/TRBV6-3	TRBJ2-7	15	CASSWLGHPPGEQYF	TGTGCCAGCAGTTGGTTGGGCCACCCTCCTGGCGAGCAGTACTTC
many	TRBD2	TRBV20-1	TRBJ2-1	13	CSARDPGGNEQFF	TGCAGTGCTAGAGATCCGGGGGGCAATGAGCAGTTCTTC
few	NA	TRBV3-1	TRBJ1-2	12	CASSPRRGGYTF	TGTGCCAGCAGCCCCAGACGCGGGGGCTACACCTTC
many	TRBD1	TRBV4-3	TRBJ1-2	16	CASSQDSEYRGYGYTF	TGCGCCAGCAGCCAAGACTCGGAATACAGGGGCTACGGCTACACCTTC
many	TRBD1	TRBV5-1	TRBJ1-5	14	CASSFTGGEQPQHF	TGCGCCAGCAGCTTCACAGGGGGCGAACAGCCCCAGCATTTT
many	NA	TRBV5-1	TRBJ2-2	16	CASSLGRGVHTGELFF	TGCGCCAGCAGCTTGGGACGAGGGGTTCACACCGGGGAGCTGTTTTTT
NA	NA	TRBV11-2	TRBJ2-3	15	CASSLRTYLTDTQYF	TGTGCCAGCAGCTTACGGACTTACCTCACAGATACGCAGTATTTT
few	TRBD1	TRBV30	TRBJ1-1	12	CAQDRVITEAFF	TGTGCCCAAGACAGGGTGATCACTGAAGCTTTCTTT
few	NA	TRBV20-1	TRBJ2-2	14	CSARPPTGLGELFF	TGCAGTGCTAGACCCCCGACGGGCCTCGGAGAGCTGTTTTTT
NA	NA	TRBV9	TRBJ2-3	15	CASSVGTAYGDTQYF	TGTGCCAGCAGCGTAGGGACTGCATATGGGGATACGCAGTATTTT
NA	NA	TRBV12-3/TRBV12-4	TRBJ1-2	13	CASSLQGFYGYTF	TGTGCCAGCAGTTTACAGGGATTCTATGGCTACACCTTC
few	TRBD2	TRBV18	TRBJ2-2	16	CASSPPSGLNTGELFF	TGTGCCAGCTCACCTCCTAGCGGGCTGAACACCGGGGAGCTGTTTTTT
NA	TRBD2	TRBV5-1	TRBJ2-7	14	CASSSTSGFYEQYF	TGCGCCAGCAGCTCGACTAGCGGGTTTTACGAGCAGTACTTC
few	NA	TRBV5-1	TRBJ1-1	13	CASFDGLNTEAFF	TGCGCCAGCTTTGATGGGCTGAACACTGAAGCTTTCTTT
few	NA	TRBV9	TRBJ1-6	14	CASSVDPLQSPLHF	TGTGCCAGCAGCGTAGACCCGCTACAGTCACCCCTCCACTTT